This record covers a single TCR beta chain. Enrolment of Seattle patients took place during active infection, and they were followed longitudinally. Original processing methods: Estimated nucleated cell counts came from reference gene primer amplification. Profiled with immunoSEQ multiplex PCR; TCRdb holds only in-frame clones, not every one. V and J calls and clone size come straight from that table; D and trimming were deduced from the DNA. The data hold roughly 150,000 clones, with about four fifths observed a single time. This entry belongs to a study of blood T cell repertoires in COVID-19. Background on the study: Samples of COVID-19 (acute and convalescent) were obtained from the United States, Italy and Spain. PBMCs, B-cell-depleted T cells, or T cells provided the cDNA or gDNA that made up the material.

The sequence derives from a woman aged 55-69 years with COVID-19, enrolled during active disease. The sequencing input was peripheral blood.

CDR3 in DNA: TGCGCCAGCAGCCCGGGAGGAGGATCTAGCGGGGGGGCAAGGTACAATGAGCAGTTCTTC. Protein product: CASSPGGGSSGGARYNEQFF. V gene TRBV5-1 combines with J gene TRBJ2-1; 12 nucleotides match TRBD2. Losses at the gene ends were 4 bases for V and 4 bases for J; bases not matched to a gene: 18. In germline, CDR1 is SGHRS, CDR2 YFSETQ. The CDR3 is made up of 20 amino acids.